This entry concerns a single T cell receptor (beta chain). Sequencing was performed with immunoSEQ multiplex PCR; in TCRdb, only in-frame clones are kept and a portion is missing. Here the sample spans approximately 70,000 clones, more than 75% being singletons. The entry originates in a study of control samples from healthy donors and cancer patients. V lost 7 bases to trimming and J lost 0 bases, with 7 bases between them. This CDR3 is built from 13 residues. Germline V lookup: CDR1 MGHDK, CDR2 SYGVNS. Material: blood. This sequence joins TRBV25-1 and TRBJ1-5; no clear D gene. This receptor was taken from a woman aged 45-59 years in good health. The chain's CDR3 is CASNQNSNQPQHF. The DNA for the CDR3 is TGTGCCAGCAACCAGAATAGCAATCAGCCCCAGCATTTT.